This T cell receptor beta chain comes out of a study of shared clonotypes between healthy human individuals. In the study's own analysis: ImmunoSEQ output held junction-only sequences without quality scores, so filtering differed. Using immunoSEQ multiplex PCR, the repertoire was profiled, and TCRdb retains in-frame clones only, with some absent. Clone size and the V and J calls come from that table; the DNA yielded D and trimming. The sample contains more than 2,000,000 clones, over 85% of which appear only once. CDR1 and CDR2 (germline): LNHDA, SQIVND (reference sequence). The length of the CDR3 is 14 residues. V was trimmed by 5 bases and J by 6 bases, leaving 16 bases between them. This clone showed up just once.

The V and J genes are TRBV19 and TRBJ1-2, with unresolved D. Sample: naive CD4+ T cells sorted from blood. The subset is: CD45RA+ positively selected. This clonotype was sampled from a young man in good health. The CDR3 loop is CASSVTSVRHGYTF. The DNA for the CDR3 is TGTGCCAGTAGTGTGACCTCCGTTAGACATGGCTACACCTTC.